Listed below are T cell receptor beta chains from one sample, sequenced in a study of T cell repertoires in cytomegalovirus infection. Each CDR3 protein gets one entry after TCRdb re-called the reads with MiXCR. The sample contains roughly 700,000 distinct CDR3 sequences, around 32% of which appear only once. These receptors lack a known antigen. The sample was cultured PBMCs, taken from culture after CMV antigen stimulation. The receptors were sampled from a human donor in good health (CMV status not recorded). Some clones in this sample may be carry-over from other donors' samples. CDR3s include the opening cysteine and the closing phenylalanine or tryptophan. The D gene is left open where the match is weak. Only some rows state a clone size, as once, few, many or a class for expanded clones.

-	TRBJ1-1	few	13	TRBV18	CASSGGMNTEAFF	TGTGCCAGCTCAGGGGGAATGAACACTGAAGCTTTCTTT
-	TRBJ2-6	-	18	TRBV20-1	CSANVGRTKGPGANVLTF	TGCAGTGCTAACGTCGGCCGAACAAAGGGCCCTGGGGCCAACGTCCTGACTTTC
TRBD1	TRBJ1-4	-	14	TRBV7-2	CASSFLQGDGKLFF	TGTGCCAGCAGCTTCTTACAGGGGGATGGAAAACTGTTTTTT
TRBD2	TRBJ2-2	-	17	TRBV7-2	CASSFWGGGLDTGELFF	TGTGCCAGCAGCTTTTGGGGGGGAGGACTTGACACCGGGGAGCTGTTTTTT
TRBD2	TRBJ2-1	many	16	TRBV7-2	CASSLGFSGYYNEQFF	TGTGCCAGCAGCTTAGGGTTTAGCGGGTACTACAATGAGCAGTTCTTC
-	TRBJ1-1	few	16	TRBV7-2	CASSLWVTAKNTEAFF	TGTGCCAGCAGCTTATGGGTGACAGCCAAGAACACTGAAGCTTTCTTT
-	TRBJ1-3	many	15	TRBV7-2	CASSLWQGTGNTIYF	TGTGCCAGCAGCTTGTGGCAGGGAACTGGAAACACCATATATTTT
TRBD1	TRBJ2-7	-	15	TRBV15	CATSPPGQGIHEQYF	TGTGCCACCAGCCCACCGGGACAGGGGATCCACGAGCAGTACTTC
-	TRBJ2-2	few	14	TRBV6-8	CASSRTEDTGELFF	TGTGCCAGCAGCAGGACAGAGGACACCGGGGAGCTGTTTTTT
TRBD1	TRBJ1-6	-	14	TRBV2	CAGRQGSYNSPLHF	TGTGCCGGACGACAGGGCTCCTATAATTCACCCCTCCACTTT
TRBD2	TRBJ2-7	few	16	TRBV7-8	CASSLPGLAGVNEQYF	TGTGCCAGCAGCTTACCGGGACTAGCGGGGGTGAACGAGCAGTACTTC
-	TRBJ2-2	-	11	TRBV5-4	CASFSGGELFF	TGTGCCAGCTTTAGTGGTGGGGAGCTGTTTTTT
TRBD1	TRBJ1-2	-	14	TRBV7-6	CASSPRQGPSGYTF	TGTGCCAGCAGCCCTAGACAGGGCCCGAGCGGCTACACCTTC
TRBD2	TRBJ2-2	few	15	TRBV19	CASSLRDYEGRELFF	TGTGCCAGTAGTCTTCGGGACTATGAGGGCCGGGAGCTGTTTTTT
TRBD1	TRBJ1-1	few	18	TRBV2	CASSVYRDRLKKNTEAFF	TGTGCCAGCAGCGTTTACCGGGACAGGCTAAAGAAAAACACTGAAGCTTTCTTT
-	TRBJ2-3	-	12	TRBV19	CASSIETDTQYF	TGTGCCAGTAGTATAGAAACAGATACGCAGTATTTT
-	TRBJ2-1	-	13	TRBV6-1	CASSWHTRTEQFF	TGTGCCAGCAGTTGGCATACTCGGACAGAGCAGTTCTTC
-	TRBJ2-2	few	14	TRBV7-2	CASSWGRHTGELFF	TGTGCCAGCAGCTGGGGCCGCCACACCGGGGAGCTGTTTTTT
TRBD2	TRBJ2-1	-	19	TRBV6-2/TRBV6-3	CASSYPRGLVTNPSNEQFF	TGTGCCAGCAGTTACCCCCGAGGACTAGTTACGAATCCCTCTAATGAGCAGTTCTTC
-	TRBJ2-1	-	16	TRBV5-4	CASSPYGLGSYNEQFF	TGTGCCAGCAGCCCCTATGGCTTGGGCTCCTACAATGAGCAGTTCTTC
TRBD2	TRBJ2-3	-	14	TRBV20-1	CSALRAGGTDTQYF	TGCAGTGCTTTAAGGGCGGGGGGCACAGATACGCAGTATTTT
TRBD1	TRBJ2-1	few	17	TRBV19	CASSPGTGQGPYNEQFF	TGTGCCAGTAGTCCAGGAACAGGACAGGGGCCCTACAATGAGCAGTTCTTC
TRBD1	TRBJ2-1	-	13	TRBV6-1	CASSEQGANEQFF	TGTGCCAGCAGTGAACAGGGGGCCAATGAGCAGTTCTTC
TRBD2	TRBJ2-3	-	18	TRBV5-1	CASSRGTSGGAGTDTQYF	TGCGCCAGCAGCCGCGGGACTAGCGGGGGGGCGGGCACAGATACGCAGTATTTT
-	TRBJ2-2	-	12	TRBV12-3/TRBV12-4	CAGGLDTGELFF	TGTGCCGGGGGGTTGGACACCGGGGAGCTGTTTTTT